The sequence of this T cell receptor (delta chain) was determined in a study of γδ T cells in repeated Plasmodium falciparum infection. On the study more broadly: Some Malian samples span acute malaria episodes; others come from no-transmission periods.

Vgamma9/Vdelta2+ and Vdelta2-negative gammadelta T cells were flow-sorted from PBMC for bulk sequencing. Trimming cost V 5 bases and J 6 bases; bases outside gene matches: 26. Per the germline V gene, CDR1 is TVYSNPD and CDR2 is GDNSRS (reference sequence). The CDR3 has 19 amino acids. Note on this clone: What it binds is unknown. TCRdb's listed protein matches a much larger clone and diverges from this DNA's translation at residue 3, likely through a read error; the protein shown comes from the DNA.

TCRdb re-called the multiplex PCR reads using CATT. The table records tens of thousands of delta-chain clones, about 1.5% of them present only once. Overall study results and limits: Repeated controlled infections reportedly drove waves of new clonotype selection in Vdelta2-negative, mostly Vdelta1+, gammadelta repertoires.

The source material was gamma-delta T cells from blood. This receptor was taken from a pool of human donors (malaria-infected and uninfected, not separated). The V gene is TRDV3, the J gene TRDJ1, with 11 positions matching TRDD3. CDR3 nucleotides: TGTGCCCTCCAGTGGCCTCCTAATCTACTGGGGGATAGCAGAAATAAACTCATCTTT. This gives the protein CALQWPPNLLGDSRNKLIF. Based on the CDR3 plus reference TRDV3 and TRDJ1, the full variable domain is CDKVTQSSPDQTVASGSEVVLLCTYDTVYSNPDLFWYRIRPDYSFQFVFYGDNSRSEGADFTQGRFSVKHILTQKAFHLVISPVRTEDSATYYCALQWPPNLLGDSRNKLIFGKGTRVTVEP.